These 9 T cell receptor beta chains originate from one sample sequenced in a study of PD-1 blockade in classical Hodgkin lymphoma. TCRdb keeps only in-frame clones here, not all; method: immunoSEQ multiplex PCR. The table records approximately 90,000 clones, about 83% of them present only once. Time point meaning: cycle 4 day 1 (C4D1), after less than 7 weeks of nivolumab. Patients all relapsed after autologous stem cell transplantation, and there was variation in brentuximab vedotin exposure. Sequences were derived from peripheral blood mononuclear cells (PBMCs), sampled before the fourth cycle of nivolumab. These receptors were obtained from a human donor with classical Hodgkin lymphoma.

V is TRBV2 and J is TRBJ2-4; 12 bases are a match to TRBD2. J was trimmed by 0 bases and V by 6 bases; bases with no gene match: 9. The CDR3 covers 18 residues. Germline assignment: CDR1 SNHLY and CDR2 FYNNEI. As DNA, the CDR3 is TGTGCCAGCAGACAGACTAGCGGGAGTACCTTAGCCAAAAACATTCAGTACTTC. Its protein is CASRQTSGSTLAKNIQYF.

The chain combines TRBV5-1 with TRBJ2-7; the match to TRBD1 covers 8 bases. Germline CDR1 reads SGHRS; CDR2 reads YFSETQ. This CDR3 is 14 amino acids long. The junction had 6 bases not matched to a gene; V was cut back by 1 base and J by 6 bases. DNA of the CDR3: TGCGCCAGCAGCTTGCAGGGGGCGTATAGCGAGCAGTACTTC. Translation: CASSLQGAYSEQYF.

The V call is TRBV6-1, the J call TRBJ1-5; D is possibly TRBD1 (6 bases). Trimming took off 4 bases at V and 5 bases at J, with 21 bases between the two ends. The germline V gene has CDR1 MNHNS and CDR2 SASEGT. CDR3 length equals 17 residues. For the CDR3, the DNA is TGTGCCAGCAGTGGTCCCCCGGAACAGGGAAGGGATCAGCCCCAGCATTTT. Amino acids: CASSGPPEQGRDQPQHF.

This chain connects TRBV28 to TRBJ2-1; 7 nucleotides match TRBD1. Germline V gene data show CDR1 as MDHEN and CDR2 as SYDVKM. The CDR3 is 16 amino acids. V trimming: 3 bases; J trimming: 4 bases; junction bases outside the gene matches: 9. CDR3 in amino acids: CASSFSLGQTYNEQFF. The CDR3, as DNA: TGTGCCAGCAGTTTTTCTTTGGGACAGACATACAATGAGCAGTTCTTC.

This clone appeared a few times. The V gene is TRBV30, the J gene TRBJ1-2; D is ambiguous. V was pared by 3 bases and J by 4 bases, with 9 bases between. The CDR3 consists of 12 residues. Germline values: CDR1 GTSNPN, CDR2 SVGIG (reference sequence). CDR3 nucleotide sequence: TGTGCCTGGAGCAGGTTACGCTATGGCTACACCTTC. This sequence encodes CAWSRLRYGYTF.

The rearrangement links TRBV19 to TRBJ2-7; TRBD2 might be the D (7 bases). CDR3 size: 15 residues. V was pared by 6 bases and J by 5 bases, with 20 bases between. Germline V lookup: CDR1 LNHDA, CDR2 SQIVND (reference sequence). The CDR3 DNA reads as TGTGCCAGTAGACCCATGGGGGCGGGGGCGAACGAGCAGTACTTC. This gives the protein CASRPMGAGANEQYF.

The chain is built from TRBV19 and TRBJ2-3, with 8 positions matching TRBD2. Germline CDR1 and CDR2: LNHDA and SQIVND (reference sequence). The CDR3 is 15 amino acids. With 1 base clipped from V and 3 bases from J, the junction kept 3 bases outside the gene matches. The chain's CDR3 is CASSIGLARTDTQYF. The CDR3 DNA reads TGTGCCAGTAGTATAGGACTAGCGAGGACAGATACGCAGTATTTT.

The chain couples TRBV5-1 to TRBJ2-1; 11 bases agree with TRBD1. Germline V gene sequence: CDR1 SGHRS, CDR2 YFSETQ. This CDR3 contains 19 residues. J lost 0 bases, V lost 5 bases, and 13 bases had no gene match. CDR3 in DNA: TGCGCCAGCAGTGTGGACAGGGGGCACTACCCGAGCTCCTACAATGAGCAGTTCTTC. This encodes CASSVDRGHYPSSYNEQFF.

CDR3: CASSQGGIEQYF. The DNA for the CDR3 is TGCGCCAGCAGCCAAGGTGGGATCGAGCAGTACTTC. This chain connects TRBV4-1 to TRBJ2-7; D remains ambiguous. Deletions cut 1 base from V and 6 bases from J, with 7 bases between. In germline, CDR1 is MGHRA, CDR2 YSYEKL. The CDR3 runs to 12 residues.